This T cell receptor (beta chain) was captured in a study of CXCR3-negative and CXCR3-positive naive CD8 T cells. About the research overall: For each library, about 1.5 +/- 0.3 million TRB reads were obtained, 110 million to 150 million in total.

Germline assignment: CDR1 SQVTM and CDR2 ANQGSEA. CDR3 length equals 15 residues. Details on this clonotype: Antigen: not known.

UMI labels and 5' RACE were used to prepare the TRB cDNA libraries. TCRdb re-called the 5' RACE reads and shows each CDR3 protein once, DNA omitted. This repertoire comprises 50,000 to 55,000 distinct CDR3 sequences; its ten largest clones make up approximately 1.5%. Broader study findings: Memory cells showed distinct TRBV-TRBJ patterns, while the two naive subsets matched. For memory CD8+ cells diversity was much lower, but both naive subsets had comparably high diversity.

The sequence derives from a human donor in good health. Some clones in this sample may be carry-over from other donors' samples. The sample taken for sequencing was naive CXCR3- CD8+ T cells from blood. As to subset: CD45RO-CCR7+CD27+CD95- naive CD8+ T cells lacking CXCR3 (TNR3-). The V and J genes are TRBV29-1 and TRBJ2-1; the TCRdb call, TRBD1, lacks DNA for checking. The CDR3 sequence: CSVEDGAGSYNEQFF.